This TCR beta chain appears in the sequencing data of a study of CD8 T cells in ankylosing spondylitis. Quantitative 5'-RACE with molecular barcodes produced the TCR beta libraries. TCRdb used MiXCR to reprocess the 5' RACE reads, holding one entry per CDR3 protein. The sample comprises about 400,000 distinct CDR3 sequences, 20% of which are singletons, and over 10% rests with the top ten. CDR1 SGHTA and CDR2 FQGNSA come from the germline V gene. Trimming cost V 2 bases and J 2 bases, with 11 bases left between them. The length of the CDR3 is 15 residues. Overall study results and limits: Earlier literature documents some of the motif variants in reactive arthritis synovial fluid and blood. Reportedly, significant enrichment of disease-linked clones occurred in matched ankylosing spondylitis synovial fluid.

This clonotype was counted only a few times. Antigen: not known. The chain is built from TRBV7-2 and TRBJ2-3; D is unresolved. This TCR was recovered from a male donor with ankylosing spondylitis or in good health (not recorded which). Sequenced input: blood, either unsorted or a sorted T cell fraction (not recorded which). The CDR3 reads CASSLLDSYTDTQYF. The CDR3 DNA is TGTGCCAGCAGCTTACTCGACTCGTACACAGATACGCAGTATTTT.